This T cell receptor (beta chain) was captured in a study of blood T cell repertoires in COVID-19. About the research overall: Italy, Spain and the United States were the sources of the convalescent and acute COVID-19 samples.

Germline lookup yields CDR1 SGHVS and CDR2 FQNEAQ. The junction had 5 bases not matched to a gene; V was cut back by 4 bases and J by 3 bases. CDR3 length: 15 residues. Here immunoSEQ multiplex PCR was the method, and the copy in TCRdb shows in-frame clones only, minus some. The top ten clones hold approximately 11% of a sample with about 50,000 clones, over 75% of them seen once. This sequence was found in a human donor with active COVID-19. The donor label of this sample is uncertain. J is TRBJ2-5 and V is TRBV7-8; 10 bases are shared with TRBD1. Specimen: peripheral blood. The CDR3 DNA reads TGTGCCAGCAGCTACCCAGGACAGGGGGAAGAGACCCAGTACTTC. Its protein is CASSYPGQGEETQYF.